Below are 3 T cell receptor beta chains sequenced from a single sample in a study of shared clonotypes between healthy human individuals. Sequencing used immunoSEQ multiplex PCR; TCRdb keeps in-frame clones, though not all of them. The sample gives some 2 million clones, approximately 94% of which show up once; 1% to 1.3% is in the top ten. Terminally differentiated effector memory CD45RA+ cells were excluded by CCR7 positive selection of CD45RO-negative cells. The sample comprised naive CD8+ T cells sorted from blood. The receptor set was obtained from a man younger than 35 in good health.

The sample holds a few counts of this clone. This chain joins TRBV7-9 and TRBJ1-6; D gene unclear. V lost 8 bases and J 7 bases, leaving 9 bases between the germline ends. Germline-derived CDR1 and CDR2 are SEHNR and FQNEAQ (reference sequence). This CDR3 has 12 residues. Here the CDR3 DNA reads TGTGCCAGCTGTGAAATGAATTCACCCCTCCACTTT. Its translation: CASCEMNSPLHF.

V gene TRBV13 combines with J gene TRBJ2-1, with 13 bases that match TRBD2. From germline, CDR1 is PRHDT and CDR2 FYEKMQ (reference sequence). The CDR3 loop spans 15 amino acids. The V gene end was trimmed by 5 bases and the J gene end by 4 bases; junction bases not matched to a gene: 2. For the CDR3, the DNA is TGTGCCAGCAGCGAGACTAGCGGGGGGTACAATGAGCAGTTCTTC. This encodes CASSETSGGYNEQFF.

This clone was picked up one time. The gene calls are TRBV18 and TRBJ2-5; 10 bases map to TRBD1. J was trimmed by 5 bases and V by 0 bases; bases with no gene match: 3. Germline values: CDR1 KGHSH, CDR2 LQKENI. The CDR3 loop spans 15 amino acids. The CDR3 sequence is CASSPPTGGGETQYF. The CDR3 nucleotides read TGTGCCAGCTCACCACCGACAGGGGGCGGGGAGACCCAGTACTTC.